This TCR beta chain appears in the sequencing data of a study of beta chain features in type 1 diabetes. Turning to the study itself: Summed over all samples, the examined sorted cells came to roughly 110,000,000.

It was one heparinised blood draw, averaging approximately 100 mL, that each donor gave. Naive, central memory, regulatory and stem cell-like memory cells within the CD4+ compartment were sorted using CD45RO/CCR7/CD25/CD127/CD95/CD27. This clone was recorded a few times. Its matching antigen is unknown. Expressed TCRB transcripts were sequenced, since all the RNA that had been isolated was reverse transcribed. Libraries were prepared by immunoSEQ multiplex PCR; TCRdb keeps only in-frame clonotypes and omits some of them. Here the sample spans approximately 44,000 clones, roughly 70% being singletons. Findings of the study overall: Among patients with Type 1 diabetes, TCRB CDR3s were moderately but significantly shorter in every one of the four CD4+ subsets.

There are 16 residues in the CDR3. V was trimmed by 4 bases and J by 5 bases, leaving 20 bases between them. Germline-derived CDR1 and CDR2 are SGHVS and FNYEAQ. Sequencing used Tregs from blood. The source is a woman aged 18-29 years with type 1 diabetes. The chain is built from TRBV7-6 and TRBJ2-5; D is possibly TRBD2 (7 bases). CDR3 protein: CASSSFRGGAAETQYF. In DNA, the CDR3 is TGTGCCAGCAGCTCCTTCCGAGGGGGGGCTGCGGAGACCCAGTACTTC.